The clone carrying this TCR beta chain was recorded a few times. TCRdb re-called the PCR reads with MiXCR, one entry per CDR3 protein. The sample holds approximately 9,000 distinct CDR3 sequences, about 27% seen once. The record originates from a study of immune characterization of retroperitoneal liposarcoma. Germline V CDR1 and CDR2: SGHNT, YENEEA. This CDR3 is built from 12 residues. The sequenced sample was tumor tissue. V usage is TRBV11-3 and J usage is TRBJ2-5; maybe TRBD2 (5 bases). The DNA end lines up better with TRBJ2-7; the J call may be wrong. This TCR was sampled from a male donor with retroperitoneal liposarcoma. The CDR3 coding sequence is TGTGCCAGCAGCTTTGTCGGGGACGAGCAGTACTTC. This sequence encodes CASSFVGDEQYF.